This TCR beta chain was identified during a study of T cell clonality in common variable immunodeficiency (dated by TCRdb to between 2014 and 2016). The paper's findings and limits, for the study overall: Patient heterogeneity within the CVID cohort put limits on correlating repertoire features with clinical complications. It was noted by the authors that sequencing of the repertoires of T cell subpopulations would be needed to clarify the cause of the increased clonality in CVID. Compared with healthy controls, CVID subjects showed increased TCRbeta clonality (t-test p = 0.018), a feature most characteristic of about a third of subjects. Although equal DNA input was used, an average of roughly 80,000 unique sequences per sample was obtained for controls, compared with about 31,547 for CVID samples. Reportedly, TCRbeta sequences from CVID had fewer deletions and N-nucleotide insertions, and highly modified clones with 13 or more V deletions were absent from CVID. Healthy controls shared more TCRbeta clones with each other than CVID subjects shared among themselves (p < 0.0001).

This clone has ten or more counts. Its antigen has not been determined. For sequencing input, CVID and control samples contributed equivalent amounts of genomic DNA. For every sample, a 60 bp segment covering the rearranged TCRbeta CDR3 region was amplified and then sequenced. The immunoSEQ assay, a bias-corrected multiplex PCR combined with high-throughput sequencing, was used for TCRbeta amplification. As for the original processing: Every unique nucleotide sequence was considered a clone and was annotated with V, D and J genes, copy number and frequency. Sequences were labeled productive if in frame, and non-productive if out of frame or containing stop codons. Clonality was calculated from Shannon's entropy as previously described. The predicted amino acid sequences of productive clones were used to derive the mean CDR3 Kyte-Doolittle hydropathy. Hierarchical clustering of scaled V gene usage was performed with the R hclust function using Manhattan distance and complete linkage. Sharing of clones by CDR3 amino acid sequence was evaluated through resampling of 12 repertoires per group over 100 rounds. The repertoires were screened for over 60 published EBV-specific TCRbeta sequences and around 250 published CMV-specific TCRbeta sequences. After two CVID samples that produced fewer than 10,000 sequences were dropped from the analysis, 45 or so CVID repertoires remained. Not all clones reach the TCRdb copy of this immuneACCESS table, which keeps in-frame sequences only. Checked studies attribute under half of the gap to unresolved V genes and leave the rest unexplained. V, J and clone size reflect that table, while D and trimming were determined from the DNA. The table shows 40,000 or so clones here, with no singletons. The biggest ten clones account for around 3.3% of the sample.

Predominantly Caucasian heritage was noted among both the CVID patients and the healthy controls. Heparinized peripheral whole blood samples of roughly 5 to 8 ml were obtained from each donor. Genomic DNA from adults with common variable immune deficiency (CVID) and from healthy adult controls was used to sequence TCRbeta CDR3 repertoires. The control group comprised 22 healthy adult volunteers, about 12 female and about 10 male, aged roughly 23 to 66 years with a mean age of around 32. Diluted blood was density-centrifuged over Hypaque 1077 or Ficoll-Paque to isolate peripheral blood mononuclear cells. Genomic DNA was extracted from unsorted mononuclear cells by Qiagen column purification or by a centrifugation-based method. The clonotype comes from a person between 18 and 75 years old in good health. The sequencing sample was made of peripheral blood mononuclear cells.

The CDR3 DNA, read in part, is TGTGCCAGCAGCGGCCCGGGACAGGGTCCCTACGAG. This codes for CASSGPGQGPYE. The entire CDR3 reads CASSGPGQGPYEQYF. The V and J genes are TRBV5-5 and TRBJ2-7; a stretch of 9 junction bases matches TRBD1. The read ends 3 residues before the CDR3 terminus; that terminus is restored from the germline J gene. Germline trimming amounts to 4 bases on V and 2 bases on J, with 7 as the count of junction bases outside the gene matches. CDR1 and CDR2 were assigned from the germline V gene (reference sequence) as SGHKS and YYEKEE. The CDR3 starts with the cysteine, ends with the phenylalanine, and has 15 residues. The DNA has 36 bases, all within the CDR3, and is read from base 1.